This entry describes one T cell receptor (beta chain). The antigen is not known. Per the germline V gene, CDR1 is LNHDA and CDR2 is SQIVND (reference sequence). The CDR3 consists of 15 residues. V trimming: 5 bases; J trimming: 5 bases; junction bases outside the gene matches: 9. Some clones are missing from TCRdb's copy, which holds only in-frame ones; the method was immunoSEQ multiplex PCR. The table has some 84,000 clones, approximately 88% seen once. This specimen belongs to a study of T cell responses to AZD1222 COVID-19 vaccine. Study-level points and caveats: Donors skewed white British and female; clonal diversity was possibly underestimated. The study reported that nearly half of spike-specific TCRs target unmutated variant regions. Along spike, vaccine-associated CD4 TCRs were found throughout, with dominance at 160-218 and 743-854.

The TCR was taken from an adult who received the AZD1222 COVID-19 vaccine. The chain has TRBV19 and TRBJ2-5, with 9 bases identical to TRBD1. The specimen was peripheral blood, collected 28 days after the second AZD1222 dose. The CDR3: CASSPPGQGGETQYF. The CDR3 nucleotides are TGTGCCAGTAGTCCGCCGGGACAGGGTGGGGAGACCCAGTACTTC.